The 18 T cell receptor beta chains below were found in one sample sequenced in a study of type 1 and type 2 diabetes patients. Genomic DNA was the PCR template. Amplification of the beta chain CDR3 used 30 forward and 13 reverse multiplex primers. TCRdb re-called the multiplex PCR reads through MiXCR, storing one row per CDR3 protein. Among around 300,000 distinct CDR3 sequences listed, around 47% were seen once. Specimen: peripheral blood mononuclear cells (PBMCs). The receptors come from a man younger than 35 with type 2 diabetes.

The chain couples TRBV19 to TRBJ1-5; D remains unclear. This CDR3 has 13 amino acids. V was cut by 8 bases and J by 0 bases, with 8 bases left in between. Germline-derived CDR1 and CDR2 are LNHDA and SQIVND (reference sequence). DNA for the CDR3: TGTGCCAGTTATTGGGATAGCAATCAGCCCCAGCATTTT. Translating it yields CASYWDSNQPQHF. The variable domain in full, with the rest retrieved from reference TRBV19 and TRBJ1-5, is DGGITQSPKYLFRKEGQNVTLSCEQNLNHDAMYWYRQDPGQGLRLIYYSQIVNDFQKGDIAEGYSVSREKKESFPLTVTSAQKNPTAFYLCASYWDSNQPQHFGDGTRLSIL.

In its sample, this clonotype was seen a few times. The chain recombines TRBV10-2 with TRBJ2-6, with TRBD1 as a possible D gene (5 bases). The V and J ends lost 3 bases and 2 bases respectively, with 8 bases between them. The CDR3 is 15 amino acids. Germline CDR1 WSHSY, CDR2 SAAADI. The CDR3 spells CASSDRVAGANVLTF. The DNA of the CDR3 is TGCGCCAGCAGTGACAGGGTAGCTGGGGCCAACGTCCTGACTTTC.

The chain links TRBV10-3 to TRBJ2-3, with TRBD2 matching over 9 bases. This CDR3 comprises 17 residues. J lost 0 bases, V lost 8 bases, and 12 bases had no gene match. Germline assignment: CDR1 ENHRY and CDR2 SYGVKD. The DNA for the CDR3 is TGTGCCATCTCGATCCCCCTAGCGGGGACTAGCACAGATACGCAGTATTTT. Translation gives CAISIPLAGTSTDTQYF.

Points on this clonotype: A much larger clone differs from this one at a single base, so this may be a read error. CDR3 sequence: CASSRDSTNTEAFF. DNA of the CDR3: TGTGCCAGCAGCCGGGACAGCACGAACACTGAAGCTTTCTTT. The V call is TRBV7-2, the J call TRBJ1-1; 7 positions agree with TRBD1. V lost 5 bases and J lost 1; bases outside the gene matches: 4. The germline V gene encodes CDR1 SGHTA and CDR2 FQGNSA. The CDR3 runs to 14 residues.

The chain combines TRBV29-1 with TRBJ2-7, with D unresolved. CDR1 is SQVTM and CDR2 is ANQGSEA in the germline V gene. CDR3 size: 13 residues. The CDR3 protein is CSAPTPSSYEQYF. As DNA, the CDR3 is TGCAGTGCTCCGACGCCGAGCTCCTACGAGCAGTACTTC.

The chain carries TRBV30 and TRBJ2-5, with 7 bases lining up with TRBD1. The CDR3 loop spans 13 amino acids. V shed 3 bases, J shed 2 bases, and the junction held 3 bases outside the gene matches. Germline CDR1 is GTSNPN and CDR2 is SVGIG (reference sequence). CDR3 amino acids: CAWRGTVQETQYF. The CDR3 nucleotides read TGTGCCTGGAGGGGGACAGTTCAAGAGACCCAGTACTTC.

The chain uses TRBV7-3 and TRBJ2-1, with D possibly being TRBD2 (6 bases). From germline, CDR1 is SGHTA and CDR2 FQGTGA. The CDR3 contains 16 residues. V lost 5 bases, J lost 6 bases, and 20 bases lay in between. CDR3 sequence (DNA): TGTGCCAGCAGCACCGGACTAAACCTTGACGGCAATGAGCAGTTCTTC. As protein: CASSTGLNLDGNEQFF. The full variable domain, with the rest looked up from reference TRBV7-3 and TRBJ2-1, is GAGVSQTPSNKVTEKGKYVELRCDPISGHTALYWYRQSLGQGPEFLIYFQGTGAADDSGLPNDRFFAVRPEGSVSTLKIQRTERGDSAVYLCASSTGLNLDGNEQFFGPGTRLTVL.

The genes are TRBV30 and TRBJ1-1, with TRBD1 matching 9 bases. Germline lookup yields CDR1 GTSNPN and CDR2 SVGIG (reference sequence). The junction had 3 bases not matched to a gene; V was cut back by 3 bases and J by 1 base. This CDR3 comprises 14 residues. CDR3 sequence (DNA): TGTGCCTGGAGAGCGGGACAGGGGAACACTGAAGCTTTCTTT. Amino acids: CAWRAGQGNTEAFF.

This clonotype has more than one count but fewer than ten. The V gene is TRBV27, the J gene TRBJ1-6; D uncertain. The CDR3 loop spans 10 amino acids. V dropped 3 bases and J dropped 9 bases, with 0 bases sitting between them. Germline V gene data show CDR1 as MNHEY and CDR2 as SMNVEV (reference sequence). Written as DNA, the CDR3 is TGTGCCAGCAGTTTTTCACCCCTCCACTTT. Its protein is CASSFSPLHF.

A note on this clonotype: One end of the junction fails to match germline, which may point to a read error. The rearrangement uses TRBV4-1 and TRBJ2-7; 11 bases align to TRBD2. This CDR3 contains 17 residues. CDR1 and CDR2 (germline): MGHRA, YSYEKL. This chain's CDR3 is CASSQVETSGTGYEQCF. In DNA form, the CDR3 reads TGCGCCAGCAGCCAAGTGGAGACTAGCGGGACGGGGTACGAGCAGTGCTTC.

In its sample, this clonotype was seen a few times. The CDR3 DNA reads as TGTGCCAGCAGTGAAGCGGGGGGCAGATCCTACGAGCAGTACTTC. Translating gives CASSEAGGRSYEQYF. The rearrangement uses TRBV2 and TRBJ2-7; the D gene could be TRBD1 or TRBD2 (6 bases each). Germline-derived CDR1 and CDR2 are SNHLY and FYNNEI. V was trimmed by 0 bases and J by 1 base, leaving 10 bases between them. CDR3 length equals 15 residues.

This clonotype was seen more than once but under ten times. The rearrangement uses TRBV20-1 and TRBJ2-7, with TRBD1 matching over 9 bases. Germline CDR1 reads DFQATT; CDR2 reads SNEGSKA (reference sequence). With 6 bases clipped from V and 3 bases from J, the junction kept 6 bases outside the gene matches. CDR3 length: 13 amino acids. This CDR3 is CSASDRGFYEQYF. CDR3 DNA sequence: TGCAGTGCATCTGACAGGGGGTTCTACGAGCAGTACTTC.

This clonotype was detected only a few times. This chain joins TRBV28 and TRBJ1-2; possibly TRBD1 for D (6 bases). Germline lookup yields CDR1 MDHEN and CDR2 SYDVKM. Trimming removed 5 bases at V and 3 bases at J, with 16 bases between. This CDR3 is built from 15 residues. The CDR3 is CASSPSGALYYGYTF. CDR3 nucleotides: TGTGCCAGCAGTCCGTCAGGGGCCCTTTACTATGGCTACACCTTC.

This clonotype has at least ten counts. The chain is built from TRBV2 and TRBJ2-7; D gene uncertain. The CDR3 is 11 residues long. Germline V gives CDR1 SNHLY, CDR2 FYNNEI. Trimming took off 8 bases at V and 5 bases at J, with 10 bases between the two ends. The CDR3 protein is CASGQVDEQYF. Written as DNA, the CDR3 is TGTGCCAGCGGGCAGGTGGACGAGCAGTACTTC.

The chain employs TRBV5-5 and TRBJ2-7; D is ambiguous. This CDR3 spans 12 amino acids. Germline CDR1 and CDR2: SGHKS and YYEKEE (reference sequence). With 4 bases removed from V and 4 bases from J, the gap between germline ends came to 9 bases. The CDR3 DNA is TGTGCCAGCAGCGGTAGGATGTACGAGCAGTACTTC. It encodes CASSGRMYEQYF.

This clonotype has more than one count but fewer than ten. This chain links TRBV7-6 with TRBJ1-1; 10 nucleotides agree with TRBD1. Trimming removed 0 bases from V and 3 bases from J; junction bases left unmatched: 7. This CDR3 spans 17 amino acids. Germline assignment: CDR1 SGHVS and CDR2 FNYEAQ. CDR3 sequence: CASSLALAGTGDTEAFF. The CDR3 DNA reads as TGTGCCAGCAGCTTAGCGTTGGCTGGGACAGGGGACACTGAAGCTTTCTTT.

This clonotype has a count of ten or more. This rearrangement joins TRBV2 to TRBJ2-2, with 10 positions matching TRBD1. Germline CDR1 and CDR2: SNHLY and FYNNEI. Trimming took 7 bases from V and 7 from J; bases not matched to a gene: 9. The CDR3 runs to 15 residues. As DNA, the CDR3 is TGTGCCAGCACAGTTCGGGACAGGGGCCACGGGGAGCTGTTTTTT. It specifies CASTVRDRGHGELFF.

This clonotype was counted between two and nine times. The rearrangement uses TRBV6-1 and TRBJ2-6; 7 bases fit TRBD1. Looked up from germline, CDR1 is MNHNS and CDR2 is SASEGT. The ends lost 7 bases at V and 0 bases at J; junction bases unmatched: 9. The CDR3 runs 17 residues. The CDR3 region is CASKTGVFASGANVLTF. CDR3 DNA sequence: TGTGCCAGCAAAACAGGGGTCTTTGCCTCTGGGGCCAACGTCCTGACTTTC.